This T cell receptor beta chain was profiled in a study of naive and memory T cell subsets. Study findings and constraints: TCRs were reportedly recovered from both biopsy types, mostly tuberculin test sites. The RNA method is potentially sensitive to activation and differentiation changes.

This clonotype was detected many times. Its antigen remains unknown. The treatment here: skin biopsy from PPD injection site in Mantoux-positive individual. Cells were not sorted; total RNA input targeted roughly 1 to 1,100 ng. The CDR3 sequence is 15 residues long. Looked up from germline, CDR1 is SNHLY and CDR2 is FYNNEI. The V gene lost 2 bases and the J gene lost 4 bases, with 11 bases spanning the gap. Reverse transcription of blood and skin TCR RNA was primed at alpha and beta constant regions. From the UMI-ligation and nested PCR reads, TCRdb called clonotypes with MiXCR, one entry per CDR3 protein. The data show 15,000 to 20,000 distinct CDR3 sequences, nearly 9.5% seen once.

Sequenced here: skin, sampled from a tuberculin skin test site. The chain carries TRBV2 and TRBJ1-4; D is ambiguous. The TCR sequence derives from an adult in good health. CDR3: CASSEFDGFNEKLFF. The CDR3 nucleotides read TGTGCCAGCAGTGAATTTGACGGATTTAATGAAAAACTGTTTTTT.